These T cell receptor beta chains were read from a single sample in a study of blood T cell repertoires in COVID-19. Generated by immunoSEQ multiplex PCR, the TCRdb table keeps only in-frame clones and is missing some. Among tens of thousands of clones listed, about 89% were seen once. Material: peripheral blood. Receptors were obtained from a woman in her sixties with acute or convalescent COVID-19. CDR3s include the opening cysteine and the closing phenylalanine or tryptophan. The D gene is left open where the match is weak. The size entry is marked missing in some rows and otherwise reads once, few, many or a size class.

V,size,D,J,CDR3,DNA
TRBV7-9,NA,NA,TRBJ2-7,CASTAFSGADEQYF,TGTGCCAGCACCGCTTTTTCAGGGGCGGACGAGCAGTACTTC
TRBV6-5,NA,NA,TRBJ1-2,CASSTGSPYGYTF,TGTGCCAGCAGCACAGGGTCACCCTATGGCTACACCTTC
TRBV5-4,NA,TRBD1,TRBJ1-3,CASSSDRARGNTIYF,TGTGCCAGCAGCTCCGACAGGGCGCGTGGAAACACCATATATTTT
TRBV18,NA,NA,TRBJ1-4,CASSPPSTTNEKLFF,TGTGCCAGCTCACCACCAAGCACAACTAATGAAAAACTGTTTTTT
TRBV7-3,NA,NA,TRBJ2-2,CASSLNGPGDTGELFF,TGTGCCAGCAGCTTAAATGGCCCGGGAGACACCGGGGAGCTGTTTTTT
TRBV29-1,NA,NA,TRBJ2-1,CSVEGDPGAGRNNEQFF,TGCAGCGTTGAAGGGGACCCAGGGGCCGGGAGGAACAATGAGCAGTTCTTC
TRBV6-1,NA,TRBD2,TRBJ2-3,CASSETPGLAGDTQYF,TGTGCCAGCAGTGAAACCCCGGGACTAGCGGGGGATACGCAGTATTTT
TRBV14,NA,NA,TRBJ1-4,CASSLSGSEKLFF,TGTGCCAGCAGCCTAAGCGGGAGTGAAAAACTGTTTTTT
TRBV27,NA,TRBD2,TRBJ2-4,CASSSGGVAKNIQYF,TGTGCCAGCTCGTCTGGGGGGGTAGCCAAAAACATTCAGTACTTC
TRBV19,NA,TRBD1,TRBJ1-2,CASSITGLQGSDGYTF,TGTGCCAGTAGTATAACGGGTCTACAGGGGTCCGATGGCTACACCTTC
TRBV4-2,NA,NA,TRBJ2-1,CASSLGQSTSSDEQFF,TGTGCCAGCAGCCTCGGCCAGTCCACTTCTAGTGATGAGCAGTTCTTC
TRBV7-3,NA,TRBD1,TRBJ2-1,CASSLTGNSYNEQFF,TGTGCCAGCAGCTTGACAGGGAACTCCTACAATGAGCAGTTCTTC
TRBV4-2,NA,NA,TRBJ2-1,CASSLGQYNEQFF,TGTGCCAGCAGCCTAGGACAGTACAATGAGCAGTTCTTC
TRBV24-1,NA,NA,TRBJ2-1,CATSDPRQEVYNEQFF,TGTGCCACCAGTGATCCTCGACAGGAGGTTTACAATGAGCAGTTCTTC
TRBV19,NA,NA,TRBJ2-1,CASSIVLSSYNEQFF,TGTGCCAGTAGTATAGTACTAAGCTCCTACAATGAGCAGTTCTTC
TRBV5-4,NA,NA,TRBJ1-3,CASSLLPGELSGNTIYF,TGTGCCAGCAGCTTGCTGCCAGGGGAGTTGTCTGGAAACACCATATATTTT
TRBV7-2,few,NA,TRBJ1-1,CASSVSRVENTEAFF,TGTGCCAGCAGCGTTAGCCGAGTGGAGAACACTGAAGCTTTCTTT
TRBV11-2,NA,TRBD1,TRBJ1-4,CASSLEGGGQGATNEKLFF,TGTGCCAGCAGCTTAGAAGGGGGAGGACAGGGGGCCACTAATGAAAAACTGTTTTTT
TRBV19,NA,NA,TRBJ2-1,CASSIGLGGDEQFF,TGTGCCAGTAGTATTGGTCTAGGAGGGGATGAGCAGTTCTTC
TRBV5-4,once,NA,TRBJ2-7,CASSLDAPGMIGTYEQYF,TGTGCCAGCAGCTTGGATGCCCCAGGGATGATAGGCACCTACGAGCAGTACTTC
TRBV7-3,NA,TRBD1,TRBJ2-2,CASSFRQGANTGELFF,TGTGCCAGCAGCTTTCGACAGGGGGCCAACACCGGGGAGCTGTTTTTT
TRBV12-3/TRBV12-4,NA,NA,TRBJ1-1,CASMGGVVGEAFF,TGTGCCAGCATGGGGGGGGTCGTTGGTGAAGCTTTCTTT
TRBV27,few,TRBD1,TRBJ2-1,CASSKTGGLEQFF,TGTGCCAGCAGTAAGACAGGGGGCCTTGAGCAGTTCTTC
TRBV6-5,NA,TRBD1,TRBJ1-5,CASRDREGNQPQHF,TGTGCCAGCAGGGACAGGGAAGGCAATCAGCCCCAGCATTTT
TRBV5-1,NA,TRBD1,TRBJ1-1,CASSHGTGVNTEAFF,TGCGCCAGCAGCCACGGGACAGGGGTAAATACTGAAGCTTTCTTT
TRBV7-2,NA,TRBD1,TRBJ2-4,CASSRGTGGRIGIQYF,TGTGCCAGCAGCAGAGGGACAGGGGGCCGTATTGGCATTCAGTACTTC
TRBV4-3,NA,NA,TRBJ2-7,CASIPIRGRDRQEEQYF,TGCGCCAGCATCCCAATTAGAGGGCGGGACCGCCAAGAGGAGCAGTACTTC
TRBV3-1/TRBV3-2,NA,TRBD2,TRBJ2-3,CASSQDRNSGIDTQYF,TGTGCCAGCAGCCAAGATCGTAATAGCGGGATTGATACGCAGTATTTT
TRBV29-1,NA,NA,TRBJ2-1,CSVGRSRAEQFF,TGCAGCGTTGGGAGGTCCCGGGCGGAGCAGTTCTTC
TRBV2,NA,TRBD2,TRBJ2-5,CASSPGLVVRETQYF,TGTGCCAGCAGCCCGGGACTAGTTGTTAGAGAGACCCAGTACTTC
TRBV28,NA,TRBD1,TRBJ1-2,CASSLQGGDYGYTF,TGTGCCAGCAGTTTGCAGGGGGGAGACTATGGCTACACCTTC
TRBV12-3/TRBV12-4,NA,NA,TRBJ1-2,CASSQLHYGYTF,TGTGCCAGCAGCCAACTTCACTATGGCTACACCTTC
TRBV5-8,NA,NA,TRBJ1-1,CASTREGPGTEAFF,TGTGCCAGCACGAGGGAGGGGCCGGGCACTGAAGCTTTCTTT
TRBV11-2,NA,NA,TRBJ2-5,CASSSKNRAQYF,TGTGCCAGCAGCAGTAAGAACAGGGCCCAGTACTTC
TRBV5-1,NA,TRBD1,TRBJ2-7,CASSLVPGTGTYEQYF,TGCGCCAGCAGCTTGGTCCCCGGGACAGGGACCTACGAGCAGTACTTC
TRBV11-2,NA,TRBD2,TRBJ2-1,CASSGGTSGAYNEQFF,TGTGCCAGCAGCGGGGGGACTAGCGGGGCCTACAATGAGCAGTTCTTC
TRBV19,NA,TRBD2,TRBJ2-7,CASSAGTSAGYEQYF,TGTGCCAGTAGTGCTGGGACTAGCGCAGGCTACGAGCAGTACTTC
TRBV7-2,NA,TRBD1,TRBJ1-6,CASSRLGTGTGDSPLHF,TGTGCCAGCAGTCGATTGGGAACCGGGACAGGGGACTCACCCCTCCACTTT
TRBV28,NA,NA,TRBJ2-7,CASSPSGKAYEQYF,TGTGCCAGCAGTCCAAGTGGCAAAGCCTACGAGCAGTACTTC
TRBV5-1,once,TRBD1,TRBJ2-7,CASSLVDRGLEQYF,TGCGCCAGCAGCTTGGTGGACAGGGGGCTTGAGCAGTACTTC
TRBV6-2/TRBV6-3,NA,TRBD1,TRBJ1-2,CASSRTGRNYGYTF,TGTGCCAGCAGTCGGACAGGTCGGAACTATGGCTACACCTTC
TRBV7-2,once,TRBD2,TRBJ2-1,CASSILAGAYNEQFF,TGTGCCAGCAGCATCCTAGCGGGAGCTTACAATGAGCAGTTCTTC
TRBV19,NA,NA,TRBJ1-5,CASSLYRDSNQPQHF,TGTGCCAGTAGTTTATACAGGGATAGCAATCAGCCCCAGCATTTT
TRBV18,NA,TRBD1,TRBJ2-2,CASSPNRGDTGELFF,TGTGCCAGCTCACCAAACAGGGGGGACACCGGGGAGCTGTTTTTT
TRBV11-2,NA,NA,TRBJ1-2,CASSSPWTRERETYGYTF,TGTGCCAGCAGCTCTCCTTGGACGCGGGAGAGGGAGACCTATGGCTACACCTTC